This TCR beta chain was observed in a study of blood T cells in healthy people across ages. Study-level background: Template switching captured about one barcoded beta molecule per two T cells.

Per the germline V gene, CDR1 is SGHTA and CDR2 is FQGNSA. The CDR3 is 16 residues long. V lost 5 bases and J lost 9; bases outside the gene matches: 10. To note about this clonotype: As yet, its antigen is unknown.

Through a sample-barcoded 5' primer and a J-beta primer mix, a second PCR was run for about 6 to 11 cycles. TCRdb re-called the 5' RACE reads with MiXCR, one entry per CDR3 protein. The sample has roughly 1.4 million distinct CDR3 sequences, approximately 59% seen once. Study findings and constraints: Diversity estimates drawn from one million T cells were deemed underestimates. Per million T cells, TCR beta diversity dropped about linearly as age rose. Long-lived donors exceeded aged donors in naive CD4+ cells and diversity.

The TCR sequence derives from a man aged 18 to 29 in good health. The sample consisted of blood. This chain connects TRBV7-2 to TRBJ2-1; 13 bases map to TRBD2. The DNA of the CDR3 is TGTGCCAGCAGCCCCCCACTAGCGGGGGGGCCCCCTGAGCAGTTCTTC. This gives the protein CASSPPLAGGPPEQFF.